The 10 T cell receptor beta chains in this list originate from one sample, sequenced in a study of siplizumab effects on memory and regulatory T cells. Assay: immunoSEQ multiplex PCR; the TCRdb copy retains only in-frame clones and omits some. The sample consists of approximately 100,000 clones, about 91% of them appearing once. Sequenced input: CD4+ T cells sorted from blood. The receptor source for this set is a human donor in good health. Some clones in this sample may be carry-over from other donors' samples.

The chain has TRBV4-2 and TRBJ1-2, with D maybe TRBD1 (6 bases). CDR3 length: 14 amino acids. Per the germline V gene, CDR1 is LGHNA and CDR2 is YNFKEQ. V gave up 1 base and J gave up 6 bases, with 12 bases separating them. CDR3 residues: CASSQGSGEHGYTF. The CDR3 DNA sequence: TGTGCCAGCAGCCAAGGATCAGGGGAACATGGCTACACCTTC.

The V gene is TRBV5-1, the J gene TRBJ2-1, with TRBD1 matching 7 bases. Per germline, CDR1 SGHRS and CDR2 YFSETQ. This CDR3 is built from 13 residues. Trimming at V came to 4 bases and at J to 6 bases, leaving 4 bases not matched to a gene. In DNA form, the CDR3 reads TGCGCCAGCAGCCTCGGGACAGCCAATGAGCAGTTCTTC. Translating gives CASSLGTANEQFF.

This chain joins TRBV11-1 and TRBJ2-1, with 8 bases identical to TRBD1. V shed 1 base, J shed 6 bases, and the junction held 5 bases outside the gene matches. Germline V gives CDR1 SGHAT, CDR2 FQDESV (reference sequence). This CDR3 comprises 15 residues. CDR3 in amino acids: CASSLGIGTGNEQFF. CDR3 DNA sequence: TGTGCCAGCAGCTTAGGGATAGGGACAGGCAATGAGCAGTTCTTC.

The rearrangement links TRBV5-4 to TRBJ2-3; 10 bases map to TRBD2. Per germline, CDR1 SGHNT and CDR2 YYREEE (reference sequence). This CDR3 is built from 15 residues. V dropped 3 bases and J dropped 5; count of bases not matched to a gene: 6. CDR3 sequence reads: CASSYLAGDGDTQYF. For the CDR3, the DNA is TGTGCCAGCAGCTATCTAGCGGGAGACGGAGATACGCAGTATTTT.

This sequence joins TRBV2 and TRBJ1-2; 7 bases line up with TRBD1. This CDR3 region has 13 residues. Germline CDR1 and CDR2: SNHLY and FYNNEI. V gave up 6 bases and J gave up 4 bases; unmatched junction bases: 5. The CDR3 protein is CASRTGTAYGYTF. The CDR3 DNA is TGTGCCAGCAGGACGGGGACAGCCTATGGCTACACCTTC.

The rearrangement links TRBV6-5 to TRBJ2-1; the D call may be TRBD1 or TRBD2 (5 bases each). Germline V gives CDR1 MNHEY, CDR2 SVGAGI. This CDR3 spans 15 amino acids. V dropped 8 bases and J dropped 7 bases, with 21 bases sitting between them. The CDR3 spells CASSRDGSRKNEQFF. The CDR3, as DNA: TGTGCCAGCTCAAGGGACGGGTCAAGGAAGAATGAGCAGTTCTTC.

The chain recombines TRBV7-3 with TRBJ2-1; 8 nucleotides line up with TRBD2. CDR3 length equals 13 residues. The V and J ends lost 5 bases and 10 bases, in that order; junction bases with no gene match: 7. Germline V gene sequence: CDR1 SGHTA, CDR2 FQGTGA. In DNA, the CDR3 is TGTGCCAGCAGCGAAGTAGCGGGATGGGAGCAGTTCTTC. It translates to CASSEVAGWEQFF.

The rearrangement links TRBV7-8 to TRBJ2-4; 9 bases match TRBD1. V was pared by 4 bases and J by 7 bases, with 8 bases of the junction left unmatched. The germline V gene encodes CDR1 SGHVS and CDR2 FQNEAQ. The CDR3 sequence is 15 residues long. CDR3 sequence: CASSSPGQGYNIQYF. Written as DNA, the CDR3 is TGTGCCAGCAGCTCCCCGGGACAGGGCTATAACATTCAGTACTTC.

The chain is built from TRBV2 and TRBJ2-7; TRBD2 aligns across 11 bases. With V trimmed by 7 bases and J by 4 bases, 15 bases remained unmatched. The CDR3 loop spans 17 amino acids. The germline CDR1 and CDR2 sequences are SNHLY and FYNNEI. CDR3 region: CASKKSGLAGGGYEQYF. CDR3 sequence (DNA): TGTGCCAGCAAAAAAAGTGGTCTAGCGGGAGGTGGGTACGAGCAGTACTTC.

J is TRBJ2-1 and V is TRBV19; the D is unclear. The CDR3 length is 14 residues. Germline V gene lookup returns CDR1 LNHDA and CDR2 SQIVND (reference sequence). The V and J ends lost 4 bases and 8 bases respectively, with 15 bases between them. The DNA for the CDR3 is TGTGCCAGTAGTACTACCCGCCCCCAGGATGAGCAGTTCTTC. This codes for CASSTTRPQDEQFF. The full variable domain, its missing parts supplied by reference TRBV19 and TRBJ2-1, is DGGITQSPKYLFRKEGQNVTLSCEQNLNHDAMYWYRQDPGQGLRLIYYSQIVNDFQKGDIAEGYSVSREKKESFPLTVTSAQKNPTAFYLCASSTTRPQDEQFFGPGTRLTVL.